Shown below are 11 T cell receptor beta chains from a single sample sequenced in a study of CXCR3-negative and CXCR3-positive naive CD8 T cells. Study findings and constraints: CXCR3-positive naive cells had more hydrophobic TRB CDR3s than CXCR3-negative naive cells.

These receptors' targets are unknown. UMI-labeled 5' RACE yielded the TRB cDNA libraries. Each CDR3 protein gets one entry in TCRdb, which reprocessed the 5' RACE reads and gives no DNA. The sample totals around 63,000 distinct CDR3 sequences. The sequenced sample consisted of naive CXCR3+ CD8+ T cells from blood. The subset denotes: CD45RO-CCR7+CD27+CD95- naive CD8+ T cells expressing CXCR3 (TNR3+). These receptors were collected from a human donor in good health. Some clones in this sample may be carry-over from other donors' samples.

This chain uses TRBV21-1 with TRBJ1-3; the D call of TRBD1 rests on TCRdb alone, since no DNA is present to check it. TRBV21-1 is described as a pseudogene. The CDR3 consists of 18 residues. CDR3 protein: CASTPGQGAENSGNTIYF.

This chain links TRBV7-9 with TRBJ2-3; TCRdb returns TRBD2, unconfirmable since there is no DNA. Germline V gene lookup returns CDR1 SEHNR and CDR2 FQNEAQ (reference sequence). The CDR3 totals 13 residues. Here the CDR3 reads CASLWGGTDTQYF.

This chain joins TRBV29-1 and TRBJ2-1; lacking DNA, the TRBD1 call made by TCRdb goes unchecked. The CDR3 is made up of 14 amino acids. Germline V CDR1 and CDR2: SQVTM, ANQGSEA. The CDR3 sequence is CSVRAEGSYNEQFF.

The CDR3 protein is CASSQGQETQYF. The rearrangement links TRBV6-5 to TRBJ2-5; TCRdb's D call, TRBD1, is unchecked because there is no DNA. This CDR3 spans 12 amino acids. Per the germline V gene, CDR1 is MNHEY and CDR2 is SVGAGI.

The gene calls are TRBV21-1 and TRBJ1-3; TCRdb reports TRBD1, a call that lacks DNA to check it against. TRBV21-1 is a known pseudogene. The CDR3 runs to 13 residues. The CDR3 is CASVLQGENTIYF.

The V and J genes are TRBV28 and TRBJ2-3; the D call from TCRdb, TRBD1, cannot be confirmed without DNA. The CDR3 extends over 15 amino acids. Germline V gene data show CDR1 as MDHEN and CDR2 as SYDVKM. The CDR3 is CASRSGGWDTDTQYF.

The J gene is TRBJ1-6, the V gene TRBV20-1; TCRdb designates TRBD1, a call that cannot be tested without DNA. Germline assignment: CDR1 DFQATT and CDR2 SNEGSKA (reference sequence). The CDR3 is 16 amino acids. CDR3 loop: CSARPEGGPLNSPLHF.

This chain uses TRBV7-6 with TRBJ2-1. This CDR3 has 13 residues. The germline V gene has CDR1 SGHVS and CDR2 FNYEAQ. The CDR3 reads CASSFLSYNEQFF.

The J gene is TRBJ2-7, the V gene TRBV27; no DNA is available, so the TRBD2 call from TCRdb remains unchecked. Germline CDR1 and CDR2: MNHEY and SMNVEV (reference sequence). The CDR3 totals 13 residues. The CDR3 spells CASRGGSGYEQYF.

This chain uses TRBV29-1 with TRBJ2-3. The CDR3 consists of 13 residues. Germline V CDR1 and CDR2: SQVTM, ANQGSEA. CDR3 protein: CSGIGVSTDTQYF.

The V and J genes are TRBV7-6 and TRBJ2-7. CDR1 and CDR2 (germline): SGHVS, FNYEAQ. This CDR3 contains 15 residues. The CDR3: CASSLALGKQNEQYF.